The 26 T cell receptor beta chains presented below share a single source sample, sequenced in a study of blood T cells in healthy people across ages. It was with a sample-barcoded 5' primer and a J-beta primer mix that a second PCR of about 6 to 12 cycles was run. Each CDR3 protein gets one entry after TCRdb re-called the 5' RACE reads with MiXCR. This sample has some 1 million distinct CDR3 sequences, with 35% to 50% found just once. Input material: blood. These receptors were obtained from an older woman in good health.

The chain joins TRBV4-2 to TRBJ2-5; 7 positions agree with TRBD1. Germline lookup yields CDR1 LGHNA and CDR2 YNFKEQ. There are 16 residues in the CDR3. Trimming cost V 4 bases and J 11 bases; bases outside gene matches: 19. The CDR3: CASSLSPDRSYNEQYF. CDR3 nucleotides: TGTGCCAGCAGCCTAAGCCCGGACAGGAGCTACAATGAGCAGTACTTC.

The chain carries TRBV20-1 and TRBJ2-1, with D perhaps matching TRBD2 (6 bases). The ends were cut back, 8 bases at V and 0 bases at J, with 14 bases in the middle. Germline CDR1 and CDR2: DFQATT and SNEGSKA (reference sequence). The CDR3 is made up of 14 amino acids. The CDR3 DNA reads TGCAGTTGTAAGACTAGTCCCTCCTACAATGAGCAGTTCTTC. The encoded protein is CSCKTSPSYNEQFF.

Turning to this clonotype: The junction does not match germline at one end; this may be a read error. J is TRBJ2-7 and V is TRBV20-1; 8 bases are a match to TRBD2. Germline CDR1 is DFQATT and CDR2 is SNEGSKA (reference sequence). This CDR3 comprises 14 residues. CDR3 coding DNA: TGCAGTGCTAGGCTTAGCGGGAAGTCCTCCGAGCAGTACTTC. Translating gives CSARLSGKSSEQYF.

The chain carries TRBV12-5 and TRBJ1-1; maybe TRBD1 (6 bases). The germline V and J ends were trimmed by 6 bases and 5 bases, with 13 bases remaining between them. This CDR3 spans 13 amino acids. The germline V gene encodes CDR1 LGHNT and CDR2 FRNRAP. This CDR3 is CASGSPGATEAFF. The CDR3 bases are TGTGCTAGTGGGTCCCCAGGGGCGACTGAAGCTTTCTTT.

The chain recombines TRBV14 with TRBJ2-3; 8 bases are a match to TRBD1. V shed 4 bases and J 2 bases; nucleotides not matched to a gene: 11. The CDR3 totals 17 residues. CDR1 and CDR2 from the germline V gene are SGHDN and FVKESK. The DNA for the CDR3 is TGTGCCAGCAGCCCAACCCCCAGACAGGGGTTCACAGATACGCAGTATTTT. Its translation is CASSPTPRQGFTDTQYF.

The chain recombines TRBV6-5 with TRBJ1-2; tentative D call: TRBD1 (5 bases). The CDR3 is 15 amino acids. Germline CDR1 and CDR2: MNHEY and SVGAGI. The V end lost 7 bases, the J end lost 1 base, and 16 bases lay between the germline ends. In DNA, the CDR3 is TGTGCCAGCACGAATCGGGGCAGCCTTAACTATGGCTACACCTTC. Translating it yields CASTNRGSLNYGYTF.

The chain combines TRBV20-1 with TRBJ1-2, with D perhaps matching TRBD1 (6 bases). This CDR3 has 14 residues. Trimming stripped 6 bases from V and 4 bases from J, with 18 bases between. Germline V gene lookup returns CDR1 DFQATT and CDR2 SNEGSKA (reference sequence). CDR3 coding DNA: TGCAGTGCGCAGGCCAGGGGTACCCTCTATGGCTACACCTTC. This sequence encodes CSAQARGTLYGYTF.

This chain joins TRBV28 and TRBJ2-5; the match to TRBD2 covers 7 bases. The J call is doubtful: the DNA matches TRBJ2-7 better. The CDR3 totals 16 residues. The germline V gene has CDR1 MDHEN and CDR2 SYDVKM. The CDR3: CASSIAGTNQGYEQYF. The CDR3 DNA sequence: TGTGCCAGCAGTATCGCTGGGACTAACCAAGGGTACGAGCAGTACTTC.

This clonotype was seen more than once but under ten times. V usage is TRBV5-5 and J usage is TRBJ1-1, with D unresolved. The germline CDR1 and CDR2 sequences are SGHKS and YYEKEE (reference sequence). Between the trimmed V and J ends, which lost 2 bases and 3 bases, there was a span of 11 bases. This CDR3 region has 14 residues. The CDR3 sequence: CASSFYTLDTEAFF. The CDR3 DNA reads as TGTGCCAGCAGCTTTTATACATTGGACACTGAAGCTTTCTTT.

The genes are TRBV20-1 and TRBJ2-1; 10 bases align to TRBD2. Trimming at V came to 6 bases and at J to 7 bases, leaving 9 bases not matched to a gene. The CDR3 totals 14 residues. Germline CDR1 and CDR2: DFQATT and SNEGSKA (reference sequence). The CDR3 nucleotides read TGCAGTGCCCTTCAGCGGGAGGGGGGTAATGAGCAGTTCTTC. It specifies CSALQREGGNEQFF.

This clonotype turned up a few times. J is TRBJ2-7 and V is TRBV20-1; TRBD1 matches at 9 bases. Trimming took 2 bases from V and 3 from J; bases not matched to a gene: 11. CDR1 DFQATT and CDR2 SNEGSKA come from the germline V gene (reference sequence). The CDR3 is 16 amino acids. The CDR3 reads CSARSYGQGLDYEQYF. The CDR3 DNA reads TGCAGTGCTAGAAGCTACGGACAGGGGCTGGACTACGAGCAGTACTTC.

This clonotype was counted only a few times. This sequence joins TRBV29-1 and TRBJ2-1; D is ambiguous. V lost 6 bases, J lost 5 bases, and 5 bases lay in between. Germline values: CDR1 SQVTM, CDR2 ANQGSEA. This CDR3 is 10 amino acids long. The CDR3 DNA is TGCAGCGTCCAAAACAATGAGCAGTTCTTC. Protein product: CSVQNNEQFF.

The chain employs TRBV15 and TRBJ2-7; 13 bases fit TRBD2. The CDR3 covers 14 residues. The V gene's germline CDR1 is LNHNV and CDR2 YYDKDF (reference sequence). Unmatched junction bases numbered 4, after V lost 5 bases and J lost 6 bases. For the CDR3, the DNA is TGTGCCACCAGCCACGGACTAGCGGGAGCCGAGCAGTACTTC. Protein product: CATSHGLAGAEQYF.

The chain recombines TRBV2 with TRBJ2-7, with 7 bases matching TRBD2. The V gene end was trimmed by 6 bases and the J gene end by 2 bases; junction bases not matched to a gene: 13. Germline CDR1 is SNHLY and CDR2 is FYNNEI. The CDR3 is made up of 16 amino acids. CDR3 coding DNA: TGTGCCAGCAGGATGGGGACGGCTAGCGGCCCCTACGAGCAGTACTTC. This sequence encodes CASRMGTASGPYEQYF.

The rearrangement joins TRBV20-1 to TRBJ1-5; maybe TRBD1 (5 bases). Trimming removed 4 bases from V and 2 bases from J, with 12 bases in between. The CDR3 length is 14 residues. Germline lookup yields CDR1 DFQATT and CDR2 SNEGSKA (reference sequence). The CDR3 here is CSANRGTGNQPQHF. The CDR3 nucleotides read TGCAGTGCTAACCGGGGCACTGGCAATCAGCCCCAGCATTTT.

The chain recombines TRBV11-1 with TRBJ2-4, with 7 bases that match TRBD1. CDR3 length equals 16 residues. Trimming removed 3 bases from V and 0 bases from J; junction bases left unmatched: 5. CDR1 and CDR2 from the germline V gene are SGHAT and FQDESV (reference sequence). Here the CDR3 DNA reads TGTGCCAGCAGCTTCGGACAGGTCCTAGCCAAAAACATTCAGTACTTC. It codes for CASSFGQVLAKNIQYF.

This chain uses TRBV10-3 with TRBJ2-5; perhaps TRBD2 as D (5 bases). CDR1 is ENHRY, CDR2 SYGVKD, per germline. This CDR3 region has 13 residues. With 2 bases removed from V and 3 bases from J, the gap between germline ends came to 7 bases. CDR3 sequence reads: CAISEVGKETQYF. In DNA, the CDR3 is TGTGCCATCAGTGAGGTCGGGAAAGAGACCCAGTACTTC.

This clonotype was seen once. This chain joins TRBV19 and TRBJ1-1; no firm D call. V shed 7 bases and J shed 3 bases, with 15 bases lying between them. Germline V gene lookup returns CDR1 LNHDA and CDR2 SQIVND (reference sequence). CDR3 length equals 14 residues. The CDR3 sequence is CASTSTDFYTEAFF. CDR3 nucleotides: TGTGCCAGTACTTCGACGGACTTTTACACTGAAGCTTTCTTT.

The V gene is TRBV28, the J gene TRBJ2-7; TRBD2 aligns across 9 bases. CDR1 and CDR2 (germline): MDHEN, SYDVKM. After removal of 4 bases from V and 2 bases from J, the junction contained 6 bases not matched to a gene. CDR3 length: 15 residues. In DNA, the CDR3 is TGTGCCAGCAGTTCTAGCGGGGCCTTAACCTACGAGCAGTACTTC. This codes for CASSSSGALTYEQYF.

The chain couples TRBV3-1 to TRBJ2-7; weak D call: TRBD1 (6 bases). The CDR3 runs 14 residues. Trimming took 6 bases from V and 5 from J, leaving 17 bases between them. The germline V gene has CDR1 LGHDT and CDR2 YNNKEL (reference sequence). CDR3 in amino acids: CASRQTGQLNEQYF. In DNA form, the CDR3 reads TGTGCCAGCAGACAGACTGGACAGTTGAACGAGCAGTACTTC.

This chain links TRBV4-1 with TRBJ2-4; 14 nucleotides align to TRBD2. The length of the CDR3 is 19 residues. V shed 0 bases, J shed 3 bases, and the junction held 7 bases outside the gene matches. Germline values: CDR1 MGHRA, CDR2 YSYEKL. As DNA, the CDR3 is TGCGCCAGCAGCCAAGAGGGGACTAGCGGGAGTTGGGGCAAAAACATTCAGTACTTC. Translating it yields CASSQEGTSGSWGKNIQYF.

J is TRBJ1-2 and V is TRBV3-1; the D is unclear. The CDR3 spans 14 residues. The V end lost 0 bases, the J end lost 4 bases, and 9 bases lay between the germline ends. The germline V gene encodes CDR1 LGHDT and CDR2 YNNKEL (reference sequence). The DNA for the CDR3 is TGTGCCAGCAGCCAAGATGAGAGAAGCTATGGCTACACCTTC. Its protein product is CASSQDERSYGYTF.

The CDR3 nucleotides read TGTGCCAGCAGTTACGGCTCAGGGGACCTCTATGGCTACACCTTC. This translates into CASSYGSGDLYGYTF. The chain combines TRBV6-5 with TRBJ1-2, with D perhaps matching TRBD1 (6 bases). CDR3 length equals 15 residues. The V end was cut by 2 bases, the J end by 4 bases, with 14 bases between. The V gene's germline CDR1 is MNHEY and CDR2 SVGAGI.

This rearrangement joins TRBV10-3 to TRBJ2-6, with D perhaps matching TRBD1 or TRBD2 (6 bases each). The germline gives CDR1 ENHRY, CDR2 SYGVKD. The CDR3 sequence is 15 residues long. Trimming took off 2 bases at V and 8 bases at J, with 13 bases between the two ends. Here the CDR3 DNA reads TGTGCCATCAGTGAGGGGGGGCGGGCATCCAACGTCCTGACTTTC. Protein: CAISEGGRASNVLTF.

V is TRBV2 and J is TRBJ2-1; 13 nucleotides agree with TRBD2. V lost 6 bases and J lost 5; bases outside the gene matches: 4. The germline V gene has CDR1 SNHLY and CDR2 FYNNEI. The CDR3 sequence is 15 residues long. CDR3 nucleotide sequence: TGTGCCAGCAGGAGGGGGACTAGCGGGAACAATGAGCAGTTCTTC. It is translated as CASRRGTSGNNEQFF.

The chain employs TRBV18 and TRBJ2-7; 8 nucleotides line up with TRBD2. V lost 3 bases, J lost 10 bases, and 11 bases stayed unmatched. Germline assignment: CDR1 KGHSH and CDR2 LQKENI. CDR3 length: 14 residues. This CDR3 is CASSPSAGGGTQYF. Written as DNA, the CDR3 is TGTGCCAGCTCACCCTCGGCGGGAGGAGGAACCCAGTACTTC.